This T cell receptor (beta chain) was captured by sequencing in a study of blood T cell repertoires in COVID-19. Study details: COVID-19 samples from acute and convalescent phases originated in the United States, Italy and Spain. T cells, B-cell-depleted T cells, or PBMCs provided the cDNA or gDNA that served as material.

The V and J ends lost 7 bases and 3 bases respectively, with 6 bases between them. The CDR3 is 12 amino acids. Germline V gene lookup returns CDR1 LNHDA and CDR2 SQIVND (reference sequence). Study processing details: Amplification with reference gene primers provided the estimates of nucleated cell counts. Profiling relied on immunoSEQ multiplex PCR, and the TCRdb table lists in-frame clones only, not all of them. V, J and clone size are those of that table, while D and trimming were read from the DNA. The sample lists 100,000 to 150,000 clones; 92% were seen once. Sequenced sample: peripheral blood. This TCR was recovered from a man aged 45 to 65 with COVID-19, enrolled during active disease. The chain employs TRBV19 and TRBJ2-2; D is ambiguous. DNA for the CDR3: TGTGCCAGTACTGACTACACCGGGGAGCTGTTTTTT. Residues: CASTDYTGELFF.